Sequencing of this TCR beta chain was carried out in a study of cytomegalovirus exposure and HLA in healthy donors. Germline assignment: CDR1 MNHEY and CDR2 SVGAGI. V lost 6 bases and J 7 bases, leaving 15 bases between the germline ends. The CDR3 is 14 residues long. Vbeta (60) and Jbeta (13) primers were used in the PCR. Using immunoSEQ multiplex PCR, the repertoire was profiled, and TCRdb retains in-frame clones only, with some absent. The sample holds more than 95,000 clones; 64% are singletons and the top ten take roughly 3%. The receptor was derived from a man aged 55 to 70 in good health and CMV-seronegative. The rearrangement joins TRBV6-5 to TRBJ1-4; maybe TRBD1 (6 bases). Sequenced material: PBMCs. This chain's CDR3 is CASRAVRGSEKLFF. The CDR3 DNA is TGTGCCAGCAGGGCTGTGAGGGGGAGTGAAAAACTGTTTTTT.